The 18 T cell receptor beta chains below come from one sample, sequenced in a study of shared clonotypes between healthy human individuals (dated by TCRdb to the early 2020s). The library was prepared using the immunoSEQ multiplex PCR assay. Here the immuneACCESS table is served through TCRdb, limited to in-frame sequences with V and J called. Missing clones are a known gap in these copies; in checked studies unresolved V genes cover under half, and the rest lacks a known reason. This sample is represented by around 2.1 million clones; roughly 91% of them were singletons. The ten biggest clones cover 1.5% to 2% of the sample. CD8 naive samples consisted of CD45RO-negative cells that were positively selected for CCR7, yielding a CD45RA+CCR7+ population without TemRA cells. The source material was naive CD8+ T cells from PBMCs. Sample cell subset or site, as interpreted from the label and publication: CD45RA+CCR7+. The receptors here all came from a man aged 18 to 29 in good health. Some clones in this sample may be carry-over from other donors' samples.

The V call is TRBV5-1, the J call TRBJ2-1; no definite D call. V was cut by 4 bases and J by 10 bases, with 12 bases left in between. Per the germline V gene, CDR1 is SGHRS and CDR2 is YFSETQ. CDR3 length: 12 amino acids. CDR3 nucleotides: TGCGCCAGCAGCGTGCCCGGACCGGAGCAGTTCTTC. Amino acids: CASSVPGPEQFF.

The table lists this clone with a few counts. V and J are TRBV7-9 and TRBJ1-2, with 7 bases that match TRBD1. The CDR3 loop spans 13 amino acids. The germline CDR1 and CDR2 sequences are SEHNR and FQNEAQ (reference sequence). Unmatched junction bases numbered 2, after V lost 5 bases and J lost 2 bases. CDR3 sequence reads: CASSRGGNYGYTF. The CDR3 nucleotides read TGTGCCAGCAGCCGAGGGGGCAACTATGGCTACACCTTC.

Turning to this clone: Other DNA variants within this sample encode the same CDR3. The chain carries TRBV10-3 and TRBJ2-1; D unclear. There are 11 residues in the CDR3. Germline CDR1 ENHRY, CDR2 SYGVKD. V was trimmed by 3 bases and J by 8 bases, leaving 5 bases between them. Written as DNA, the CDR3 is TGTGCCATCAGTGAAAGCTATGAGCAGTTCTTC. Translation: CAISESYEQFF.

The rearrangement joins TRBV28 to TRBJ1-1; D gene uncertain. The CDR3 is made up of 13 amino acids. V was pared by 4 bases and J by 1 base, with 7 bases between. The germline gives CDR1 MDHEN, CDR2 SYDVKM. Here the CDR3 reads CASSSNWNTEAFF. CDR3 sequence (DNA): TGTGCCAGCAGTTCAAATTGGAACACTGAAGCTTTCTTT.

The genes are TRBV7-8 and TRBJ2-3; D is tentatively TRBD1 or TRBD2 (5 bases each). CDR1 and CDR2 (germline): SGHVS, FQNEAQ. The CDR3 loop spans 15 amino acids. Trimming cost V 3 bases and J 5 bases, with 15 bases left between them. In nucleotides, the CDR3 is TGTGCCAGCAGCTTCCTACACCGGGACCTAGATACGCAGTATTTT. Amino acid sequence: CASSFLHRDLDTQYF.

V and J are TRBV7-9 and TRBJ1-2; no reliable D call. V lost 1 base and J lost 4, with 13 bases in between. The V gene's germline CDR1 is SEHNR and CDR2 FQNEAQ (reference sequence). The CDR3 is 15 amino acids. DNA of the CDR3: TGTGCCAGCAGCTTAGGAACGGCACGGACCTATGGCTACACCTTC. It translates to CASSLGTARTYGYTF.

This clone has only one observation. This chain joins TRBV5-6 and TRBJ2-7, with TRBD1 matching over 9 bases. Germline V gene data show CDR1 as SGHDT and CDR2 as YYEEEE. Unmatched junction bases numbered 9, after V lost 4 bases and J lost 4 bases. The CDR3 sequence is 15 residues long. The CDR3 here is CASSPGGQGLYEQYF. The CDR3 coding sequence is TGTGCCAGCAGCCCCGGGGGACAGGGCTTATACGAGCAGTACTTC. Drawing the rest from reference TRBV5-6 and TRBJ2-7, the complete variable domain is DAGVTQSPTHLIKTRGQQVTLRCSPKSGHDTVSWYQQALGQGPQFIFQYYEEEERQRGNFPDRFSGHQFPNYSSELNVNALLLGDSALYLCASSPGGQGLYEQYFGPGTRLTVT.

CDR3: CASSAGTLRPGELFF. The CDR3 bases are TGTGCCAGCAGCGCCGGGACCCTCCGCCCCGGGGAGCTGTTTTTT. The chain recombines TRBV7-3 with TRBJ2-2; tentatively, D is TRBD1 or TRBD2 (5 bases each). Germline CDR1 and CDR2: SGHTA and FQGTGA. The CDR3 totals 15 residues. V was clipped by 5 bases and J by 6 bases, with 16 bases between them.

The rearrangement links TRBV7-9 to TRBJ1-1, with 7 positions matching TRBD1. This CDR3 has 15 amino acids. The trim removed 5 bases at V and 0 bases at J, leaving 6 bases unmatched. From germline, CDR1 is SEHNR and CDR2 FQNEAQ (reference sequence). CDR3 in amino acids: CASSPPDRVNTEAFF. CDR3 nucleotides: TGTGCCAGCAGCCCACCAGACAGGGTGAACACTGAAGCTTTCTTT.

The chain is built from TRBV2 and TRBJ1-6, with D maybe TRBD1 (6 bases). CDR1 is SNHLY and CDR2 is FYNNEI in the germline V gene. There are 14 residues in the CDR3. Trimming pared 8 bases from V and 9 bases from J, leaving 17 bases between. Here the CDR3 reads CASQARDNTSPLHF. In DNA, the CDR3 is TGTGCCAGCCAAGCCCGGGACAATACTTCACCCCTCCACTTT.

The CDR3 loop reads CASTPRGQGNSEQYF. CDR3 in DNA: TGTGCCAGCACCCCCCGCGGACAGGGGAATTCCGAGCAGTACTTC. The rearrangement uses TRBV6-5 and TRBJ2-7; 9 nucleotides agree with TRBD1. V was clipped by 7 bases and J by 6 bases; unmatched bases: 13. This CDR3 is 15 amino acids long. Germline V gene sequence: CDR1 MNHEY, CDR2 SVGAGI.

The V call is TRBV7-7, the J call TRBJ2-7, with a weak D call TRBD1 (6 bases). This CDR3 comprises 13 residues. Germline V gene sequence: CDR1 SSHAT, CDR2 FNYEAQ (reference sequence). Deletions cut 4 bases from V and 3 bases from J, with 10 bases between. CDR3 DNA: TGTGCCAGCAGCTGGACAGAGGGCTACGAGCAGTACTTC. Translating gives CASSWTEGYEQYF.

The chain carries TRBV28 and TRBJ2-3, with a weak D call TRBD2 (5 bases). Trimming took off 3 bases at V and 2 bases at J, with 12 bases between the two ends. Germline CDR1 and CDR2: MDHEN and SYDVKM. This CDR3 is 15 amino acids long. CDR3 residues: CASSLVSGDTDTQYF. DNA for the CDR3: TGTGCCAGCAGTTTGGTCAGCGGAGACACAGATACGCAGTATTTT.

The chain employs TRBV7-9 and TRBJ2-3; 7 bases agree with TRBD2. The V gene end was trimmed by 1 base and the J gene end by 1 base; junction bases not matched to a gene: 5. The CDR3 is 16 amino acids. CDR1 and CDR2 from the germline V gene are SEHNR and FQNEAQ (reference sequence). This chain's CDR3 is CASSLEASGRTDTQYF. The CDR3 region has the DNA TGTGCCAGCAGCTTAGAGGCTAGCGGTCGCACAGATACGCAGTATTTT.

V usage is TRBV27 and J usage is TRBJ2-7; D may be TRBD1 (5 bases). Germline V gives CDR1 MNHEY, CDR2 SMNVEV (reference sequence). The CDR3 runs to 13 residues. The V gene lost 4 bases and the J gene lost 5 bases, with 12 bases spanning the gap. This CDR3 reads CASSWAGIDEQYF. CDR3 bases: TGTGCCAGCAGTTGGGCAGGGATAGACGAGCAGTACTTC.

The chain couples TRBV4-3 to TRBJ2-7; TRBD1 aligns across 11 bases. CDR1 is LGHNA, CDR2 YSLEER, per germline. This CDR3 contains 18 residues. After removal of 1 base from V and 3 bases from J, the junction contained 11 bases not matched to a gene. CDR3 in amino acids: CASSQGVRDRGSDYEQYF. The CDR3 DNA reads TGCGCCAGCAGCCAAGGGGTTAGGGACAGGGGGTCGGACTACGAGCAGTACTTC.

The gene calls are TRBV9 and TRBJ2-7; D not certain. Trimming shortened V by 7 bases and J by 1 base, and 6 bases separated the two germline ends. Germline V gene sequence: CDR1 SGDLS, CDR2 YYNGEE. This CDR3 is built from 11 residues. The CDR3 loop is CASGWSYEQYF. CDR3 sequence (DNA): TGTGCCAGCGGTTGGTCCTACGAGCAGTACTTC.

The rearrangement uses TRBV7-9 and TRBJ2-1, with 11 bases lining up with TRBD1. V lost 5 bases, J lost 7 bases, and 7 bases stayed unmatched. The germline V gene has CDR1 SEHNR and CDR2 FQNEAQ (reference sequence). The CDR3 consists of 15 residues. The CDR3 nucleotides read TGTGCCAGCAGCCAACCGGGACAGGGGGTGAATGAGCAGTTCTTC. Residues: CASSQPGQGVNEQFF.